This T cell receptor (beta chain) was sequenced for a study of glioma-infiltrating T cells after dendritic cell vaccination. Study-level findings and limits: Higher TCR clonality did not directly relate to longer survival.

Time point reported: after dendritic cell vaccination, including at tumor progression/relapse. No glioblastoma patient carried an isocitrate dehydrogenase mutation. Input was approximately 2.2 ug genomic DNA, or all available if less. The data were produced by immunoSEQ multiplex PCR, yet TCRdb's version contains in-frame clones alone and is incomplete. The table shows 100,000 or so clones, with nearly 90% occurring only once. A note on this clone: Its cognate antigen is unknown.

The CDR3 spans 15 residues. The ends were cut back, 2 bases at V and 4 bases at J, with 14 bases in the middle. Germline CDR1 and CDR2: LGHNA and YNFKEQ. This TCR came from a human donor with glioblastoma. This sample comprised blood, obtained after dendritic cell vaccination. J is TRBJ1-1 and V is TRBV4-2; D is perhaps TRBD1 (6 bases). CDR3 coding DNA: TGTGCCAGCAGCCAATCCGGGGGGGGCAGCACTGAAGCTTTCTTT. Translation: CASSQSGGGSTEAFF.